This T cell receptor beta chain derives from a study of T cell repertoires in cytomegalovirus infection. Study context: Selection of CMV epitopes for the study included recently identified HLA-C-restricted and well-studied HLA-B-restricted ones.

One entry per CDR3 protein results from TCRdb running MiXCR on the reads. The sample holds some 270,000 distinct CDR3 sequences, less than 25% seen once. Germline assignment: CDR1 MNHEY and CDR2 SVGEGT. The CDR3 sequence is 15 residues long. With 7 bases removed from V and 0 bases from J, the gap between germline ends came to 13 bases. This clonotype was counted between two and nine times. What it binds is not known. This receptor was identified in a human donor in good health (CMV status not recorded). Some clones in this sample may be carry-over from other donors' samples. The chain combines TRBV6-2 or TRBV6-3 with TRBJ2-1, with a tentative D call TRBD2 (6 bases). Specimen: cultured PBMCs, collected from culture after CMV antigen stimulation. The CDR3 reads CASTVAESSYNEQFF. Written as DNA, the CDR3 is TGTGCCAGCACCGTAGCGGAAAGCTCCTACAATGAGCAGTTCTTC.